This record looks at one TCR beta chain sequence and its context. The data originate from a study of CD8+ T cells in alopecia areata. The sequencing template was cDNA reverse transcribed from extracted RNA. Only in-frame clones appear in the TCRdb table, and some are missing; sequencing was by immunoSEQ multiplex PCR. The sample records some 51,000 clones, 90% to 97% being singletons. V lost 8 bases to trimming and J lost 0 bases, with 23 bases between them. The CDR3 runs to 18 residues. Germline V gene data show CDR1 as SNHLY and CDR2 as FYNNEI. The source of this sequence is a human donor with alopecia areata. The rearrangement uses TRBV2 and TRBJ2-1; possible D gene TRBD2, 7 bases. This specimen was CD8+ T cells sorted from blood, taken at week 0. The DNA for the CDR3 is TGTGCCAGCGGGCGGGGGCAGGGAACAATTCTCTCCTACAATGAGCAGTTCTTC. Residues: CASGRGQGTILSYNEQFF.